One and the same sample provided the 7 T cell receptor beta chains below, sequenced in a study of T cell responses to AZD1222 COVID-19 vaccine. Assay: immunoSEQ multiplex PCR; the TCRdb copy retains only in-frame clones and omits some. The sample has some 90,000 clones, 88% seen once; the top ten hold roughly 15%. Sequenced here: peripheral blood, sampled on day 0 of AZD1222 vaccination. The receptors stem from an adult in good health.

The chain combines TRBV5-1 with TRBJ1-6; D gene unclear. The CDR3 length is 20 residues. Germline CDR1 SGHRS, CDR2 YFSETQ. The V gene lost 4 bases and the J gene lost 0 bases, with 23 bases spanning the gap. The CDR3, as DNA: TGCGCCAGCAGCATCGCCTCGCCTGGACGGCTGAGCTCCTATAATTCACCCCTCCACTTT. This codes for CASSIASPGRLSSYNSPLHF.

This CDR3 reads CASSTSRVGELFF. The CDR3 DNA sequence: TGTGCCAGCAGTACGAGCAGGGTTGGGGAGCTGTTTTTT. This sequence joins TRBV6-5 and TRBJ2-2; weak D call: TRBD1 (5 bases). CDR1 is MNHEY, CDR2 SVGAGI, per germline. Trimming removed 5 bases from V and 8 bases from J, with 12 bases in between. This CDR3 is 13 amino acids long.

The chain joins TRBV5-1 to TRBJ1-5; D uncertain. V dropped 0 bases and J dropped 6 bases, with 13 bases sitting between them. From germline, CDR1 is SGHRS and CDR2 YFSETQ. This CDR3 has 15 residues. The CDR3 DNA sequence: TGCGCCAGCAGCTTGGCAGGCCAAGGAGGTCAGCCCCAGCATTTT. It specifies CASSLAGQGGQPQHF.

A word on this clone: Germline and junction disagree at one end, which may indicate a read error. The CDR3 loop reads CASSFWTNLRAPAGNF. The CDR3 DNA sequence: TGTGCCAGCAGCTTTTGGACCAATTTGAGGGCTCCCGCGGGTAACTTC. The rearrangement joins TRBV5-6 to TRBJ2-7, with TRBD2 as a possible D gene (5 bases). Germline values: CDR1 SGHDT, CDR2 YYEEEE. This CDR3 comprises 16 residues.

This sequence joins TRBV6-5 and TRBJ1-5, with TRBD1 matching 8 bases. The germline CDR1 and CDR2 sequences are MNHEY and SVGAGI. This CDR3 region has 15 residues. J lost 0 bases, V lost 6 bases, and 4 bases had no gene match. CDR3 sequence reads: CASRTGQGSNQPQHF. The CDR3, as DNA: TGTGCCAGCAGGACAGGACAGGGTAGCAATCAGCCCCAGCATTTT.

This chain links TRBV28 with TRBJ2-2, with a weak D call TRBD2 (5 bases). CDR1 is MDHEN and CDR2 is SYDVKM in the germline V gene. Trimming removed 5 bases from V and 6 bases from J, with 19 bases in between. CDR3 length: 16 residues. The DNA of the CDR3 is TGTGCCAGCAGTGTTGCGGGCCCTTCTATGGCCGGGGAGCTGTTTTTT. This codes for CASSVAGPSMAGELFF.

This clone was observed a few times. Different DNA sequences within this sample yield the same CDR3. The rearrangement joins TRBV29-1 to TRBJ1-5; D not resolved. From germline, CDR1 is SQVTM and CDR2 ANQGSEA. The V and J ends lost 4 bases and 1 base respectively, with 8 bases between them. The CDR3 extends over 13 amino acids. CDR3 in DNA: TGCAGCGTTGCGGGCGGGAGCAATCAGCCCCAGCATTTT. This encodes CSVAGGSNQPQHF.